The rows below give T cell receptor beta chains drawn from one sample of a study of spatial heterogeneity in lung cancer. TCRdb re-called the 5' RACE reads through MiXCR, storing one row per CDR3 protein. The sample holds some 10,000 distinct CDR3 sequences, roughly 13% seen once. The source was lung tumor tissue, collected at surgery. The origin of the receptors is a male donor with early-stage non-small cell lung cancer. The CDR3 runs from the conserved cysteine through the conserved F or W. The D gene is left open where the match is weak. A row's size may be missing; if present it is once, few, many or a size class.

CDR3,DNA,J,V,D,size
CASRSDSEKLFF,TGCGCCAGCAGATCGGACAGTGAAAAACTGTTTTTT,TRBJ1-4,TRBV10-2,-,many
CASARGVGNEKLFF,TGTGCCAGCGCCAGAGGGGTGGGTAATGAAAAACTGTTTTTT,TRBJ1-4,TRBV27,-,many
CASSLTGHQPQHF,TGTGCCAGCAGTTTAACAGGACATCAGCCCCAGCATTTT,TRBJ1-5,TRBV28,-,many
CASSRRTGGGNNEQFF,TGCGCCAGCAGCCGAAGGACAGGGGGCGGGAATAATGAGCAGTTCTTC,TRBJ2-1,TRBV4-3,TRBD1,many
CASSYSGSTDTQYF,TGTGCCAGCAGTTACAGCGGGAGCACAGATACGCAGTATTTT,TRBJ2-3,TRBV12-3/TRBV12-4,-,medium-sized
CASSPPGQGGQPQHF,TGTGCCAGCTCACCACCGGGGCAGGGTGGTCAGCCCCAGCATTTT,TRBJ1-5,TRBV18,-,few
CASSQGQGNEQFF,TGTGCCAGCAGCCAAGGACAGGGCAATGAGCAGTTCTTC,TRBJ2-1,TRBV3-1,TRBD1,-
CASSLDRDIQYF,TGTGCCAGCTCACTCGACCGGGACATTCAGTACTTC,TRBJ2-4,TRBV18,-,few
CASSFGGQETQYF,TGTGCCAGCAGTTTTGGGGGCCAAGAGACCCAGTACTTC,TRBJ2-5,TRBV28,-,many
CASSPTSGGIQETQYF,TGTGCCAGCAGTCCAACTAGCGGGGGAATCCAAGAGACCCAGTACTTC,TRBJ2-5,TRBV9,TRBD2,-
CASSFVEGTEAFF,TGTGCCAGCAGCTTCGTGGAAGGCACTGAAGCTTTCTTT,TRBJ1-1,TRBV11-2,-,few
CASSQEGEDFYGYTF,TGTGCCAGCAGCCAAGAGGGTGAAGACTTCTATGGCTACACCTTC,TRBJ1-2,TRBV3-1,-,few
CASSSTDVLTF,TGTGCCAGCAGTTCCACGGACGTCCTGACTTTC,TRBJ2-6,TRBV6-6,-,many
CASSFGGENIQYF,TGTGCCAGCAGCTTTGGCGGGGAAAACATTCAGTACTTC,TRBJ2-4,TRBV7-8,-,few
CASSQDSNTEAFF,TGTGCCAGCAGTCAAGACAGCAACACTGAAGCTTTCTTT,TRBJ1-1,TRBV7-2,-,few
CASSPPNDIYGYTF,TGTGCCAGCTCACCACCAAATGACATCTATGGCTACACCTTC,TRBJ1-2,TRBV18,-,few
CASSPPLAGDTGELFF,TGTGCCAGCAGCCCTCCACTAGCGGGGGACACCGGGGAGCTGTTTTTT,TRBJ2-2,TRBV7-8,TRBD2,once
CASSYGGQGSAKNIQYF,TGCGCCAGCAGTTATGGAGGACAGGGGTCTGCCAAAAACATTCAGTACTTC,TRBJ2-4,TRBV5-1,TRBD1,many
CASSPVGQGGGQPQHF,TGTGCCAGCAGTCCCGTAGGGCAGGGGGGAGGTCAGCCCCAGCATTTT,TRBJ1-5,TRBV12-3/TRBV12-4,TRBD1,-
CASSQAAYSDEQYF,TGCGCCAGCAGCCAAGCAGCCTACAGCGACGAGCAGTACTTC,TRBJ2-7,TRBV4-1,-,many
CASRGELPEAFF,TGTGCCAGCAGGGGGGAACTCCCTGAAGCTTTCTTT,TRBJ1-1,TRBV7-9,-,few
CASSPGQGAGTDTQYF,TGTGCCAGCAGCCCCGGGCAGGGGGCTGGCACAGATACGCAGTATTTT,TRBJ2-3,TRBV5-4,TRBD1,-
CASTGQNTDTQYF,TGCGCCAGCACGGGGCAGAATACAGATACGCAGTATTTT,TRBJ2-3,TRBV5-1,-,many
CASSLSFGRLGEKLFF,TGTGCCAGCAGCTTGTCATTCGGGCGCCTTGGTGAAAAACTGTTTTTT,TRBJ1-4,TRBV5-5,-,-
CASSPRRDRAFYEQYF,TGTGCCAGCAGCCCCCGCCGGGACAGGGCTTTCTACGAGCAGTACTTC,TRBJ2-7,TRBV11-2,TRBD1,-
CASHGGVQETQYF,TGTGCCAGCCACGGGGGGGTCCAAGAGACCCAGTACTTC,TRBJ2-5,TRBV5-4,TRBD2,-
CASSLGPGQGQETQYF,TGTGCCAGCAGCTTGGGGCCGGGACAGGGGCAAGAGACCCAGTACTTC,TRBJ2-5,TRBV5-4,TRBD1,once
CSVEDQNSGANVLTF,TGCAGCGTTGAAGACCAGAACTCTGGGGCCAACGTCCTGACTTTC,TRBJ2-6,TRBV29-1,-,few
CASNERYQETQYF,TGTGCCAGCAATGAGAGGTACCAAGAGACCCAGTACTTC,TRBJ2-5,TRBV2,-,few
CASNPGPFQETQYF,TGTGCCAGCAACCCGGGACCCTTCCAGGAGACCCAGTACTTC,TRBJ2-5,TRBV2,-,many
CASSSGANVLTF,TGCGCCAGCAGCTCTGGGGCCAACGTCCTGACTTTC,TRBJ2-6,TRBV5-1,-,few
CASSLAGGETQYF,TGTGCCAGCAGTTTAGCGGGCGGGGAGACCCAGTACTTC,TRBJ2-5,TRBV6-5,TRBD2,-
CATTTWNQETQYF,TGTGCCACAACGACATGGAACCAAGAGACCCAGTACTTC,TRBJ2-5,TRBV19,-,many
CASSIGTGVQETQYF,TGTGCCAGTAGTATCGGGACAGGGGTCCAAGAGACCCAGTACTTC,TRBJ2-5,TRBV19,TRBD1,-
CASRGTGYNEQFF,TGTGCCAGCAGGGGGACAGGGTACAATGAGCAGTTCTTC,TRBJ2-1,TRBV6-2/TRBV6-3,TRBD1,many
CSANPDDYGYTF,TGCAGTGCTAATCCGGATGACTATGGCTACACCTTC,TRBJ1-2,TRBV20-1,-,-
CASSLGAEAFF,TGCGCCAGCAGCTTGGGAGCTGAAGCTTTCTTT,TRBJ1-1,TRBV5-1,-,few
CASSQGRPARNEQFF,TGTGCCAGCAGCCAAGGCCGACCGGCGAGAAATGAGCAGTTCTTC,TRBJ2-1,TRBV3-1,-,-
CASSQDNRGGGYTF,TGCGCCAGCAGCCAAGATAACAGGGGGGGTGGCTACACCTTC,TRBJ1-2,TRBV4-1,TRBD1,once
CASAPEGLTQYF,TGTGCCAGCGCCCCGGAAGGTCTAACGCAGTATTTT,TRBJ2-3,TRBV7-2,-,-